This T cell receptor (beta chain) derives from a study of T-cell reconstitution after alpha-beta-depleted transplantation in children (dated by TCRdb to the mid-2010s). Some background on the complete study: The study quantitatively tracked T-cell immune reconstitution after TCRalphabeta/CD19-depleted allogeneic hematopoietic cell transplantation in children using TCR repertoire profiling. What the study reported, not specific to this receptor: Apparently early alphabetaT-cell count recovery about two months after transplant reportedly relied on only several hundred rapidly expanded clones derived from non-depleted graft cells. In some patients, the high TCRbeta diversity seen at day 60 was put down to recipient T cells and intrathymic progenitors that had survived conditioning. The frequencies of hyperexpanded clones fell over the following months, and after one year, T-cell counts and TCRbeta diversity were mostly attributed to newly produced T cells.

This clonotype was recorded a few times. Its antigen remains undetermined. One base away there is no much larger clone; base qualities are not given. The treatment or condition label corresponds to: allogeneic hematopoietic cell transplantation with graft depleted of TCRalphabeta T cells and CD19 B cells. Transplant recipients were children who received TCRalphabeta/CD19-depleted allogeneic hematopoietic cell grafts. The junction shows trimming of 1 base on V and 3 bases on J, plus 10 bases between the germline ends. Based on the germline V gene (reference sequence), the CDR1 and CDR2 sequences are DFQATT and SNEGSKA. The CDR3 numbers 15 residues from cysteine through phenylalanine. The DNA shown is the 45-base CDR3, in frame from base 1. The library relied on PCR. The sequencer listed for this sample is Illumina HiSeq 2500. TCR libraries were prepared with molecular barcoding, using unique molecular identifiers to normalize TCRbeta repertoire quantification. Through fastp at Q25 and MiXCR, TCRdb rebuilt clones from the public reads, retaining in-frame beta chains. Each CDR3 protein appears once, grouped with its most common genes and DNA. The sample table lists fewer than 550,000 distinct CDR3 sequences, about 10% of them with a count of one. Of the sample, around 15% is held by the ten largest clones.

The rearranged chain carries TRBV20-1 and TRBJ1-6, with no reliable assignment of the D segment. This TCR was recovered from a female patient aged 2 to 10 who had a stem cell transplant for aplastic anemia, so the T cells may come from the graft donor. The source was PBMCs, mostly from graft donor cells, collected 180 days after TCRalphabeta/CD19-depleted stem cell transplant. The DNA sequence is TGCAGTGCTAGAGTTGGCAGCCTCTATAATTCACCCCTCCACTTT. This encodes CSARVGSLYNSPLHF.